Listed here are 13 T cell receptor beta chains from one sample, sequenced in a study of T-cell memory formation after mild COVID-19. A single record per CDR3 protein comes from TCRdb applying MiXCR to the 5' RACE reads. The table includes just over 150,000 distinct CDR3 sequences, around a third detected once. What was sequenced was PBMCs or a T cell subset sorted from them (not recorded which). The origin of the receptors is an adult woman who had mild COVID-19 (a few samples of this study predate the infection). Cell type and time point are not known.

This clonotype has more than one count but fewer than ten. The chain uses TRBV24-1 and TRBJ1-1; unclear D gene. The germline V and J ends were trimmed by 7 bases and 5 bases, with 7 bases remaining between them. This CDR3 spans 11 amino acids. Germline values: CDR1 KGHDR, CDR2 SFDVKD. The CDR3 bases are TGTGCCACCAGCCGGGGAACTGAAGCTTTCTTT. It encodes CATSRGTEAFF.

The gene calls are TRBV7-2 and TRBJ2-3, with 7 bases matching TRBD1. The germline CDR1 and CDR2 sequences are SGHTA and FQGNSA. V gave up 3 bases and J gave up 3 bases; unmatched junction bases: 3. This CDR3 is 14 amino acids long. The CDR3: CASSLGQITDTQYF. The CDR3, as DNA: TGTGCCAGCAGCTTGGGACAGATAACAGATACGCAGTATTTT.

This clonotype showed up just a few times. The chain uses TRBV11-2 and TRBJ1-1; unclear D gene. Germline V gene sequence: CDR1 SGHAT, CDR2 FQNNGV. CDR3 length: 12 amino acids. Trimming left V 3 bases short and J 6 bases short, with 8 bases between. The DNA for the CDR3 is TGTGCCAGCAGCTTTGGTGCTGCTGAAGCTTTCTTT. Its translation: CASSFGAAEAFF.

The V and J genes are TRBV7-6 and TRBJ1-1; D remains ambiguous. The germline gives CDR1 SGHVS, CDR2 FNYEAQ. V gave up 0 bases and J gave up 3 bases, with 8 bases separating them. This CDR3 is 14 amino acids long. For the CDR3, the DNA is TGTGCCAGCAGCTTAGCAGGGTCGGACACTGAAGCTTTCTTT. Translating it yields CASSLAGSDTEAFF.

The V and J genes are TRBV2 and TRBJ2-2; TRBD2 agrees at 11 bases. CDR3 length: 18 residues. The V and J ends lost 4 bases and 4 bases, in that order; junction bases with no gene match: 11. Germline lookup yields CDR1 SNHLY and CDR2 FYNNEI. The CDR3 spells CASSAPTSGSGGTGELFF. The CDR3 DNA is TGTGCCAGCAGTGCCCCCACTAGCGGGAGTGGGGGCACCGGGGAGCTGTTTTTT.

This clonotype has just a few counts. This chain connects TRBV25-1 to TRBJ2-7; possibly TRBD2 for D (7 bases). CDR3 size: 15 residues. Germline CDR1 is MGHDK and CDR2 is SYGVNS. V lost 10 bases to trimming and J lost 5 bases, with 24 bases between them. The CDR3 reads CATSGGHLLGNEQYF. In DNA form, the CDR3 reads TGTGCCACCTCGGGGGGCCACCTCCTAGGCAACGAGCAGTACTTC.

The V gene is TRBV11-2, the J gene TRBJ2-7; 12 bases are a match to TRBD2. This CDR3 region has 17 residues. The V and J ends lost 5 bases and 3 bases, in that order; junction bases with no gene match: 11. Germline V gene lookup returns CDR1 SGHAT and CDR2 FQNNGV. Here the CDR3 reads CASSHQVGTSGYYEQYF. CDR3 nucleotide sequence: TGTGCCAGCAGCCACCAGGTTGGGACTAGCGGGTACTACGAGCAGTACTTC.

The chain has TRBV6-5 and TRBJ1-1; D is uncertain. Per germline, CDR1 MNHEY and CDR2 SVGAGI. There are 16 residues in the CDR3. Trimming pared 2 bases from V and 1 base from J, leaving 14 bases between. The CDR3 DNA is TGTGCCAGCAGTTACACTTCTGGACTCAGGAACACTGAAGCTTTCTTT. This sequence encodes CASSYTSGLRNTEAFF.

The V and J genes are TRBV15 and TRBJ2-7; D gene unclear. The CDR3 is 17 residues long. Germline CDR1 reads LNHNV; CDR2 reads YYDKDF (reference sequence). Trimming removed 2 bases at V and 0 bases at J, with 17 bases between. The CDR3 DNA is TGTGCCACCAGCAGAAGTCTCTTGAGAGGAAACTCCTACGAGCAGTACTTC. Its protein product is CATSRSLLRGNSYEQYF. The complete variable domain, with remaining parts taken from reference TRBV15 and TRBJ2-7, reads DAMVIQNPRYQVTQFGKPVTLSCSQTLNHNVMYWYQQKSSQAPKLLFHYYDKDFNNEADTPDNFQSRRPNTSFCFLDIRSPGLGDTAMYLCATSRSLLRGNSYEQYFGPGTRLTVT.

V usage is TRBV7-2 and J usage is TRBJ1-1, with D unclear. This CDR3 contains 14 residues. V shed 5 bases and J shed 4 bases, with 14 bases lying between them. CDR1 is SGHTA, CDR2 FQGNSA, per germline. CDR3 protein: CASSAPEVRTEAFF. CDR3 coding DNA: TGTGCCAGCAGCGCTCCGGAAGTTCGCACTGAAGCTTTCTTT. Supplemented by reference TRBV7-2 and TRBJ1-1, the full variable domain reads GAGVSQSPSNKVTEKGKDVELRCDPISGHTALYWYRQSLGQGLEFLIYFQGNSAPDKSGLPSDRFSAERTGGSVSTLTIQRTQQEDSAVYLCASSAPEVRTEAFFGQGTRLTVV.

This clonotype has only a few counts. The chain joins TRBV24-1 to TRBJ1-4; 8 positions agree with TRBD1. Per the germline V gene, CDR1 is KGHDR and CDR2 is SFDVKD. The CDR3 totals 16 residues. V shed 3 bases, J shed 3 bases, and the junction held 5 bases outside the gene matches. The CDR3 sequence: CATSDRGQGANEKLFF. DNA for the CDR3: TGTGCCACCAGTGATCGAGGACAGGGAGCTAATGAAAAACTGTTTTTT.

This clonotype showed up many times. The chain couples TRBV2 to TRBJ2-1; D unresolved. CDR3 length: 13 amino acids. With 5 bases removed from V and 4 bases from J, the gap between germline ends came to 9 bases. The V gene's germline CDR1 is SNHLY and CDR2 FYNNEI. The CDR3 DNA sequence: TGTGCCAGCAGTAGTTCCGAATACAATGAGCAGTTCTTC. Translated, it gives CASSSSEYNEQFF.

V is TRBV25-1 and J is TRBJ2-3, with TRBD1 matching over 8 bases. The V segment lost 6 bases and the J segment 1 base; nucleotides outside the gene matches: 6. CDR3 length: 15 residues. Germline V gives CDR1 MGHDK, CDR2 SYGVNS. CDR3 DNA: TGTGCCAGCAGGGACTCAGGGGGCCGCACAGATACGCAGTATTTT. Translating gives CASRDSGGRTDTQYF.